This T cell receptor beta chain was profiled in a study of T cells in women clearing cervical HPV infection. The wider study: Cases' blood sampling followed lesion detection by median roughly five months (90 to 200). Broader study findings: Unknown T-cell numbers per sample may underlie the richness differences.

Trimming removed 2 bases at V and 2 bases at J, with 6 bases between. The CDR3 runs 13 residues. The germline gives CDR1 SGHTA, CDR2 FQGTGA. immunoSEQ multiplex PCR used an average of around 1,100 ng genomic DNA. The assay was immunoSEQ multiplex PCR, and TCRdb's table has in-frame clones only and misses some. The sample totals about 37,000 clones. As for this clone: Its antigen is undetermined. From the germline J gene comes the end of the CDR3, since the read stops 3 residues before it.

This receptor was identified in a woman aged 18 to 69 with a cervical HPV16 infection that either progressed to CIN3+ or cleared (not recorded which). The chain joins TRBV7-3 to TRBJ1-1, with a possible D match to TRBD1 (5 bases). Sequencing was done on a sample of blood buffy coat. The sequenced part of the CDR3 DNA is TGTGCCAGCAGCTTAGACAGAAACACTGAA. Encoded protein: CASSLDRNTE. The complete CDR3 reads CASSLDRNTEAFF. The whole variable domain, remainder taken from reference TRBV7-3 and TRBJ1-1, is GAGVSQTPSNKVTEKGKYVELRCDPISGHTALYWYRQSLGQGPEFLIYFQGTGAADDSGLPNDRFFAVRPEGSVSTLKIQRTERGDSAVYLCASSLDRNTEAFFGQGTRLTVV.